This entry lists 3 T cell receptor beta chains sequenced from one sample in a study of CD8 T cell repertoires and HIV-1 epitope variants (dated by TCRdb to the early 2020s). Library generation was performed with the immunoSEQ multiplex PCR assay. TCRdb holds this immuneACCESS table with in-frame rearrangements only. Some clones are missing; in checked studies, unresolved V genes explain under half, and the rest has no known cause. The sample table shows 5,000 to 5,500 clones, and around 68% are seen once. In total, the top ten clones hold approximately 50% of the sample. The antigens for these receptors are not known. Material: cultured CD8+ T cells derived from PBMCs. The receptors derive from a male donor with HIV.

This clone was seen a handful of times. The chain couples TRBV1 to TRBJ2-7; the DNA was not used to check the table's D call, TRBD1. TRBV1 has pseudogene status. The CDR3 length is 16 residues. This chain's CDR3 is CTSSPTGTGSSYEQYF. CDR3 DNA: TGCACCAGCAGCCCCACCGGGACAGGGAGCTCCTACGAGCAGTACTTC.

The chain is built from TRBV9 and TRBJ1-2, with D hard to call. This CDR3 comprises 15 residues. Trimming shortened V by 4 bases and J by 3 bases, and 16 bases separated the two germline ends. From germline, CDR1 is SGDLS and CDR2 YYNGEE. This CDR3 is CASSTPAQEDYGYTF. In nucleotides, the CDR3 is TGTGCCAGCAGCACCCCGGCCCAAGAGGACTATGGCTACACCTTC.

The chain is built from TRBV6-4 and TRBJ2-2, with D tentatively TRBD1 (5 bases). V was cut by 2 bases and J by 4 bases, with 5 bases left in between. CDR3 length: 13 amino acids. Germline V gene data show CDR1 as MRHNA and CDR2 as SNTAGT. In nucleotides, the CDR3 is TGTGCCAGCAGTGACGGGGCCACCGGGGAGCTGTTTTTT. Translated: CASSDGATGELFF.